These 7 T cell receptor beta chains came from one sample sequenced in a study of blood T cell repertoires in COVID-19. TCRdb's copy holds only in-frame clones and misses some; the assay was immunoSEQ multiplex PCR. This sample has 50,000 or so clones, with 83% found just once. Sequencing was done on a sample of peripheral blood. The receptors were sampled from a middle-aged man with acute or convalescent COVID-19.

The V and J genes are TRBV6-5 and TRBJ1-1; TRBD1 is a possible D gene (6 bases). The germline V and J ends were trimmed by 10 bases and 8 bases, with 11 bases remaining between them. The CDR3 is made up of 10 amino acids. Germline-derived CDR1 and CDR2 are MNHEY and SVGAGI. In nucleotides, the CDR3 is TGTGCCACCGGACAGATAGAAGCTTTCTTT. It specifies CATGQIEAFF.

The chain is built from TRBV9 and TRBJ1-1; tentatively, D is TRBD1 (6 bases). This CDR3 comprises 14 residues. The V end was cut by 0 bases, the J end by 2 bases, with 8 bases between. The germline V gene encodes CDR1 SGDLS and CDR2 YYNGEE. CDR3 in amino acids: CASSVAQGNTEAFF. The CDR3, as DNA: TGTGCCAGCAGCGTAGCACAGGGAAACACTGAAGCTTTCTTT.

The V gene is TRBV19, the J gene TRBJ2-1; TRBD1 agrees at 9 bases. Germline CDR1 and CDR2: LNHDA and SQIVND (reference sequence). The V and J ends lost 5 bases and 3 bases, in that order; junction bases with no gene match: 2. The CDR3 spans 14 residues. The DNA of the CDR3 is TGTGCCAGTAGTCGACAGGGGGACTACAATGAGCAGTTCTTC. Protein: CASSRQGDYNEQFF.

CDR3 in DNA: TGTGCCAGCAGCCGGAACAGGGGGCTGGACACTGAAGCTTTCTTT. It is translated as CASSRNRGLDTEAFF. The chain uses TRBV4-2 and TRBJ1-1; 9 bases align to TRBD1. CDR1 and CDR2 (germline): LGHNA, YNFKEQ. V trimming: 4 bases; J trimming: 3 bases; junction bases outside the gene matches: 6. This CDR3 has 15 amino acids.

The chain joins TRBV7-9 to TRBJ2-3; D not certain. V lost 6 bases and J 4 bases, leaving 8 bases between the germline ends. The CDR3 runs 12 residues. Looked up from germline, CDR1 is SEHNR and CDR2 is FQNEAQ (reference sequence). In DNA, the CDR3 is TGTGCCAGCAGTTTGTCGTCAGATACGCAGTATTTT. Translating gives CASSLSSDTQYF. Looking up the rest from reference TRBV7-9 and TRBJ2-3 gives the full variable domain: DTGVSQNPRHKITKRGQNVTFRCDPISEHNRLYWYRQTLGQGPEFLTYFQNEAQLEKSRLLSDRFSAERPKGSFSTLEIQRTEQGDSAMYLCASSLSSDTQYFGPGTRLTVL.

The CDR3 here is CASRWLSRGNIQYF. The CDR3 coding sequence is TGTGCCAGCAGGTGGCTTTCCCGGGGAAACATTCAGTACTTC. The V and J genes are TRBV27 and TRBJ2-4; D possibly corresponds to TRBD2 (5 bases). Germline V lookup: CDR1 MNHEY, CDR2 SMNVEV (reference sequence). The CDR3 sequence is 14 residues long. Between the trimmed V and J ends, which lost 6 bases and 6 bases, there was a span of 15 bases.

This chain uses TRBV29-1 with TRBJ1-2, with 9 bases fitting TRBD1. This CDR3 has 14 residues. Per the germline V gene, CDR1 is SQVTM and CDR2 is ANQGSEA. The trim removed 6 bases at V and 5 bases at J, leaving 10 bases unmatched. The chain's CDR3 is CSVATDRGLYGYTF. In nucleotides, the CDR3 is TGCAGCGTCGCCACCGACAGGGGGTTATATGGCTACACCTTC.